A selection of T cell receptor beta chains follows, all from one sample in a study of human T cells and chemical hapten exposure. From the RACE reads, TCRdb called clonotypes with MiXCR, one entry per CDR3 protein. The sample has 95,000 to 150,000 distinct CDR3 sequences, roughly an eighth seen once. Material: whole blood, obtained in connection with sensitization to the hapten diphenylcyclopropenone (DPC). These receptors came from a young man with alopecia areata. Some clones in this sample may be carry-over from other donors' samples. Each CDR3 is given with its conserved first and last residue. The listing skips clone size in some rows; elsewhere it reads once, few, many or a size class.

j_call v_call clone_size cdr3_aa
TRBJ2-3 TRBV6-2/TRBV6-3 many CASSYSQETDTQYF
TRBJ2-3 TRBV18 . CASCRGGTDTQYF
TRBJ1-4 TRBV7-8 . CASSFAGDTGKLFF
TRBJ1-1 TRBV6-5 . CASKQGVNTEAFF
TRBJ1-1 TRBV7-2 . CASSLVRGSEAFF
TRBJ2-1 TRBV12-3/TRBV12-4 . CASSLATGGGYNEQFF
TRBJ2-1 TRBV20-1 . CSARDRTTTNNEQFF
TRBJ1-1 TRBV7-2 . CASSQWPEAFF
TRBJ2-7 TRBV6-4 . CASSDRAGRSPQVDYEQYF
TRBJ1-6 TRBV7-2 few CASSFGHRLGSSYNSPLHF
TRBJ1-2 TRBV28 . CATESNRGYTF
TRBJ2-5 TRBV5-4 . CASSLSGENQETQYF
TRBJ1-6 TRBV5-5 few CASSLVPGQGLYIPLHF
TRBJ2-7 TRBV20-1 . CSASKTGGPYEQYF
TRBJ1-2 TRBV19 . CASSIDLFYGYTF
TRBJ2-2 TRBV10-3 . CAISAWGSNTGELFF
TRBJ2-2 TRBV28 few CASSTPPHELFF
TRBJ2-2 TRBV10-2 . CASRRGFNTGELFF
TRBJ2-3 TRBV7-3 . CASSLTAVTDTQYF
TRBJ2-3 TRBV5-4 . CASSPGTPIVTDTQYF
TRBJ2-6 TRBV7-3 many CASSTGSSGANVLTF
TRBJ2-6 TRBV6-5 few CASSYRYSSGANVLTF
TRBJ2-7 TRBV7-9 . CASPVQGQYF
TRBJ2-3 TRBV20-1 few CSAAYREDTQYF
TRBJ1-5 TRBV20-1 few CSAIQGNQPQHF
TRBJ2-1 TRBV7-3 . CASSPVGSDSYNEQFF
TRBJ2-3 TRBV6-1 . CASVRDRGTDTQYF
TRBJ2-3 TRBV19 few CASSWQNTDTQYF
TRBJ1-5 TRBV29-1 . CSVIVGTSSNQPQHF
TRBJ2-1 TRBV9 . CAGGWVNSYNEQFF